This TCR beta chain is drawn from a study of blood T cell repertoires in COVID-19. Overall study: Specimens from acute and convalescent COVID-19 originated in the United States, Italy and Spain.

Generated by immunoSEQ multiplex PCR, the TCRdb table keeps only in-frame clones and is missing some. The table includes approximately 170,000 clones, roughly 86% detected once. Trimming stripped 3 bases from V and 1 base from J, with 11 bases between. Germline V gene lookup returns CDR1 SGHRS and CDR2 YFSETQ. This CDR3 has 14 amino acids. The chain is built from TRBV5-1 and TRBJ2-7; TRBD1 might be the D (6 bases). This receptor was identified in a man aged 70 or older with acute or convalescent COVID-19. The material sequenced was peripheral blood. CDR3 sequence: CASSSQGTSYEQYF. CDR3 DNA: TGCGCCAGCAGCTCACAGGGCACTTCCTACGAGCAGTACTTC.